This T cell receptor beta chain was sequenced for a study of identifying expanded T cells in peripheral blood. With regard to this clone: Its antigen remains unidentified.

Study results and limitations: Across healthy donors, higher total template counts meant significantly greater approximately 2-week count variance.

The CDR3 has 14 residues. Trimming shortened V by 2 bases and J by 5 bases, and 8 bases separated the two germline ends. Germline V gives CDR1 SGHRS, CDR2 YFSETQ. Using immunoSEQ multiplex PCR, the repertoire was profiled, and TCRdb retains in-frame clones only, with some absent. Found here are tens of thousands of clones, about 91% of them singletons; the top ten hold about 4%. J is TRBJ1-6 and V is TRBV5-1, with no clear D. The receptor's source is a person between 18 and 75 years old in good health. Sequenced: blood. CDR3 region: CASSFGSDNSPLHF. For the CDR3, the DNA is TGCGCCAGCAGCTTCGGATCTGATAATTCACCCCTCCACTTT.